This TCR beta chain was sequenced for a study of blood T cell repertoires in COVID-19. Germline V gene data show CDR1 as PRHDT and CDR2 as FYEKMQ (reference sequence). The V segment lost 5 bases and the J segment 2 bases; nucleotides outside the gene matches: 2. The CDR3 runs 15 residues. The repertoire was sequenced with immunoSEQ multiplex PCR; TCRdb's copy has only in-frame clones and lacks some. There are about 320,000 clones in the sample; about 88% occur only once, and roughly 2.6% lies in the top ten. Individuals aged 18 to 89 years were recruited from about two dozen US areas. This sequence originates from a man between 60 and 75 years old who had recovered from COVID-19. Sequenced: PBMCs or T cells enriched from blood (not recorded which). The chain links TRBV13 to TRBJ2-1; 11 bases are shared with TRBD2. CDR3 in DNA: TGTGCCAGCAGCAATAGCGGGGGGGCCTACAATGAGCAGTTCTTC. The encoded protein is CASSNSGGAYNEQFF.